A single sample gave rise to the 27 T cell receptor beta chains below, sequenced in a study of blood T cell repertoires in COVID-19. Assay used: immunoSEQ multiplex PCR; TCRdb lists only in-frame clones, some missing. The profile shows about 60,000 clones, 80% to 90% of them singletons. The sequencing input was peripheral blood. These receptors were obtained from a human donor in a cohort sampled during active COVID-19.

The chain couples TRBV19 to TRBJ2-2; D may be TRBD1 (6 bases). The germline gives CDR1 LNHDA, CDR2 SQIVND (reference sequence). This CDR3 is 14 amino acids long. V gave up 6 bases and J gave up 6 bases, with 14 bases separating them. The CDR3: CASRGTTGPGELFF. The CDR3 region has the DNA TGTGCCAGTAGGGGCACCACAGGGCCCGGGGAGCTGTTTTTT. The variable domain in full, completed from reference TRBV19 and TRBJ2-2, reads DGGITQSPKYLFRKEGQNVTLSCEQNLNHDAMYWYRQDPGQGLRLIYYSQIVNDFQKGDIAEGYSVSREKKESFPLTVTSAQKNPTAFYLCASRGTTGPGELFFGEGSRLTVL.

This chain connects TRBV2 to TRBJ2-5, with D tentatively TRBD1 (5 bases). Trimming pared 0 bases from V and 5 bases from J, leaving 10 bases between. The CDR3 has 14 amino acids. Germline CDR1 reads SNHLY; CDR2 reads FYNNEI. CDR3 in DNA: TGTGCCAGCAGTGAAGCGCCAGGGTGGGAGACCCAGTACTTC. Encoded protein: CASSEAPGWETQYF.

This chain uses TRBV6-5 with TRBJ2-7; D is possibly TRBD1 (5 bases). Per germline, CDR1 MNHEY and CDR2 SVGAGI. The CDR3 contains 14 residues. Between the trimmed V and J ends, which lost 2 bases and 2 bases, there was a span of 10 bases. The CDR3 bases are TGTGCCAGCAGTTACCTGGCAGGGCCCTACGAGCAGTACTTC. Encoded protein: CASSYLAGPYEQYF.

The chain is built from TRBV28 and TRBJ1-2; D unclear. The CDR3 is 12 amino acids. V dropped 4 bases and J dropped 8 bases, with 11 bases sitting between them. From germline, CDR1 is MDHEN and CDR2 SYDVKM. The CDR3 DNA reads TGTGCCAGCAGTTCAACCGCGGTGGGCTACACCTTC. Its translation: CASSSTAVGYTF.

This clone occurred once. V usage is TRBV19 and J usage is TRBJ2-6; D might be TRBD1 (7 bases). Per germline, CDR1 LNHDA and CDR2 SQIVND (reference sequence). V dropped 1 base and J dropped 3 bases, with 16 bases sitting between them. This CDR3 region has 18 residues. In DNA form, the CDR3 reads TGTGCCAGTAGTATAGGACAGGGACTTCGACATGGGGCCAACGTCCTGACTTTC. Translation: CASSIGQGLRHGANVLTF. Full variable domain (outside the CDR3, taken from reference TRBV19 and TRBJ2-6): DGGITQSPKYLFRKEGQNVTLSCEQNLNHDAMYWYRQDPGQGLRLIYYSQIVNDFQKGDIAEGYSVSREKKESFPLTVTSAQKNPTAFYLCASSIGQGLRHGANVLTFGAGSRLTVL.

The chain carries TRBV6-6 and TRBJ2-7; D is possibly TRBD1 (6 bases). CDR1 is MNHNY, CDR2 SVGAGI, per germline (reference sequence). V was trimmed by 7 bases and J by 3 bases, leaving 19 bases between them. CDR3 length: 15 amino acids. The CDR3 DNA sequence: TGTGCCAGCACCCTCATTGGACAGTCCGACTACGAGCAGTACTTC. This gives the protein CASTLIGQSDYEQYF.

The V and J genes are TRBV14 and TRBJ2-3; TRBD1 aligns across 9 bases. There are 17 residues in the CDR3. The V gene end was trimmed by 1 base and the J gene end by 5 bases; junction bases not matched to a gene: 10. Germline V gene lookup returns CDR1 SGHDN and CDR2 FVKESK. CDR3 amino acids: CASSQARDRDSVDTQYF. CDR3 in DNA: TGTGCCAGCAGCCAAGCCCGGGACAGGGATTCGGTAGATACGCAGTATTTT.

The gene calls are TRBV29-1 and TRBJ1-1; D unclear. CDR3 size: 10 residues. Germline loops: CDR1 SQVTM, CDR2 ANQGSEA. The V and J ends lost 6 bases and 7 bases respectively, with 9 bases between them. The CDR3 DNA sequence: TGCAGCGTCGTCGGAGTTGAAGCTTTCTTT. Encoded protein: CSVVGVEAFF.

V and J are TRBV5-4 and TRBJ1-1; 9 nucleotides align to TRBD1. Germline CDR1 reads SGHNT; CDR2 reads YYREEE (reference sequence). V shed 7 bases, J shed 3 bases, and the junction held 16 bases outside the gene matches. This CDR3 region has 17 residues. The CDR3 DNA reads TGTGCCAGCGGCGGGACAGGGCCCTCTATGGCCCACACTGAAGCTTTCTTT. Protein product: CASGGTGPSMAHTEAFF.

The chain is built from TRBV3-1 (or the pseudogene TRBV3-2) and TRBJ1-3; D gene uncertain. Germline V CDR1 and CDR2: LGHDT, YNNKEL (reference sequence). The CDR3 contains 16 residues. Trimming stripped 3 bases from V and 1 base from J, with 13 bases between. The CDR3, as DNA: TGTGCCAGCAGCCAGATTCTCCCGGGATCTGGAAACACCATATATTTT. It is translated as CASSQILPGSGNTIYF.

CDR3 amino acids: CASSQVAASYNEQFF. CDR3 sequence (DNA): TGTGCCAGCAGCCAAGTAGCGGCCTCCTACAATGAGCAGTTCTTC. This chain joins TRBV4-2 and TRBJ2-1; possible D gene TRBD2, 6 bases. V lost 1 base, J lost 0 bases, and 7 bases lay in between. The CDR3 has 15 amino acids. Germline CDR1 reads LGHNA; CDR2 reads YNFKEQ.

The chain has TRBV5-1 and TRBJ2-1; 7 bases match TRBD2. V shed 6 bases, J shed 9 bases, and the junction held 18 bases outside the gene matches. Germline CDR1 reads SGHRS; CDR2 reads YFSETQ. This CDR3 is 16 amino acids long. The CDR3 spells CASIPWAGVGAGEQFF. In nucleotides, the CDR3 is TGCGCCAGCATCCCGTGGGCGGGAGTCGGTGCCGGTGAGCAGTTCTTC.

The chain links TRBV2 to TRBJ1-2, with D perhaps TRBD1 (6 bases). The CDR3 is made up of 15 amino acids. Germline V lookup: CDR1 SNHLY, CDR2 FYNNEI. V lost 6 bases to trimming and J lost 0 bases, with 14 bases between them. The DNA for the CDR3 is TGTGCCAGCAGGAACCAGGGGCCAGCTAACTATGGCTACACCTTC. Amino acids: CASRNQGPANYGYTF.

CDR3 DNA: TGTGCCACCAGCAGAGAAACGGCGGGAGGAGGAGAGACCCAGTACTTC. It is translated as CATSRETAGGGETQYF. The chain uses TRBV15 and TRBJ2-5; 8 bases line up with TRBD2. The germline CDR1 and CDR2 sequences are LNHNV and YYDKDF (reference sequence). V gave up 0 bases and J gave up 4 bases; unmatched junction bases: 7. The CDR3 runs 16 residues.

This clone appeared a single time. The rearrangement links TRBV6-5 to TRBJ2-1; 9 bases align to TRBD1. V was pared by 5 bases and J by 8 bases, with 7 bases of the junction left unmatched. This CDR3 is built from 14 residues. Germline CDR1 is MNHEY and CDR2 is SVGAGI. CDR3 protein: CASSPTGGRYEQFF. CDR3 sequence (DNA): TGTGCCAGCAGTCCTACAGGGGGCAGGTATGAGCAGTTCTTC.

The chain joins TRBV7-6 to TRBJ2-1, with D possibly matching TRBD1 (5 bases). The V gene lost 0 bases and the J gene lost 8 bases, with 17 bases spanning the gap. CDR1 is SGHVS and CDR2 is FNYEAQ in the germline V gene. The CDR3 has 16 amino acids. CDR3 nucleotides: TGTGCCAGCAGCTTAGCGGTGGAAGGGGCCCTACATGAGCAGTTCTTC. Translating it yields CASSLAVEGALHEQFF.

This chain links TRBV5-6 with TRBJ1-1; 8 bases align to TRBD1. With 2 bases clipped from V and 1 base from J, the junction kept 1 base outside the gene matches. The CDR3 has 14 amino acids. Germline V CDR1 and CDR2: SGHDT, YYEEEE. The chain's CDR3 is CASSFGTGNTEAFF. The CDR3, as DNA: TGTGCCAGCAGCTTCGGGACAGGGAACACTGAAGCTTTCTTT.

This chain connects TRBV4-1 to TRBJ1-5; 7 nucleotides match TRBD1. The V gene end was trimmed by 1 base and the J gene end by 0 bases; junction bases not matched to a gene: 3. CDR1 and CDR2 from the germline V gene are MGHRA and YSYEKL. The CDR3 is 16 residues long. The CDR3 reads CASSQGGQASNQPQHF. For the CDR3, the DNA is TGCGCCAGCAGCCAAGGTGGACAGGCTAGCAATCAGCCCCAGCATTTT.

The CDR3 sequence: CASRQISGSAGTEAFF. CDR3 DNA: TGTGCCAGCAGACAGATTTCAGGGTCGGCTGGCACTGAAGCTTTCTTT. The rearrangement uses TRBV27 and TRBJ1-1; D possibly corresponds to TRBD1 (5 bases). Germline V CDR1 and CDR2: MNHEY, SMNVEV (reference sequence). V dropped 6 bases and J dropped 4 bases, with 21 bases sitting between them. The length of the CDR3 is 16 residues.

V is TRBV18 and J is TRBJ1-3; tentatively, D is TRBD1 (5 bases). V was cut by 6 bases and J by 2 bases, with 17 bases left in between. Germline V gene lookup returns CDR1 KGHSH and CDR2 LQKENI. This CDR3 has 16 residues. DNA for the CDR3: TGTGCCAGCTCCCCAGGGCTGCCCTCCGCTGGAAACACCATATATTTT. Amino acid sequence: CASSPGLPSAGNTIYF.

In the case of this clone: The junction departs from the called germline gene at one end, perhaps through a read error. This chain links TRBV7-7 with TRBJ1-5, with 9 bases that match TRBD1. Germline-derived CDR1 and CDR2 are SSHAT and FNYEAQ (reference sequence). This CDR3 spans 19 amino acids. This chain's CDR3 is CASKPPGTGYLGSNQPQHF. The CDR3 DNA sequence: TGTGCTAGCAAACCACCAGGGACAGGGTATTTGGGGAGCAATCAGCCCCAGCATTTT.

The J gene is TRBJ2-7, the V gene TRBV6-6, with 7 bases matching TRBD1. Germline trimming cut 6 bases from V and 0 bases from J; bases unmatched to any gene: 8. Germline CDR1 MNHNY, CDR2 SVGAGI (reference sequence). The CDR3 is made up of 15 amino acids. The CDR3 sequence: CASRPGQSSSYEQYF. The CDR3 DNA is TGTGCCAGCAGACCGGGACAGTCCTCCTCCTACGAGCAGTACTTC.

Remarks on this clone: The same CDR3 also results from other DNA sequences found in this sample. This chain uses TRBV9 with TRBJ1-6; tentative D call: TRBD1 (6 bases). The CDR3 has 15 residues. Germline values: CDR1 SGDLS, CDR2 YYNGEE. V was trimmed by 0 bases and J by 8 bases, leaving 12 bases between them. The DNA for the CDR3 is TGTGCCAGCAGCGTAGAGGGGGACGGATATTCACCCCTCCACTTT. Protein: CASSVEGDGYSPLHF.

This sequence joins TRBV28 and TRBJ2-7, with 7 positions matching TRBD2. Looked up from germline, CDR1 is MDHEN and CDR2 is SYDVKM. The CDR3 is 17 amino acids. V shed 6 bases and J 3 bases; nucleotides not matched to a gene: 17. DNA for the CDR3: TGTGCCAGCAGCCCTAATAGCGGGCCCGTCGGGGGCTACGAGCAGTACTTC. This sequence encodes CASSPNSGPVGGYEQYF.

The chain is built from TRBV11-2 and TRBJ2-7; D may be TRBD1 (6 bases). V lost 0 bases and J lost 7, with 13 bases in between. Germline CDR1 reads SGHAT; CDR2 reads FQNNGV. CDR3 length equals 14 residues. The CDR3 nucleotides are TGTGCCAGCAGCTTAGAGGGGGCGCCGGGAGAGCAGTACTTC. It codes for CASSLEGAPGEQYF.

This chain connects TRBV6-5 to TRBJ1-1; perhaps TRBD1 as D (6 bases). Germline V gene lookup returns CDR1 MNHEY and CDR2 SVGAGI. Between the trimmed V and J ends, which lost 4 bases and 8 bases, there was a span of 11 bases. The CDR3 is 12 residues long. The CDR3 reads CASSWPGQEAFF. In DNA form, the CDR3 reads TGTGCCAGCAGTTGGCCGGGACAAGAAGCTTTCTTT.

CDR3 in DNA: TGTGCCAGCAGTTACGATCAGGCGGGACAGGTGTTCTACTCTGGGGCCAACGTCCTGACTTTC. It is translated as CASSYDQAGQVFYSGANVLTF. J is TRBJ2-6 and V is TRBV6-2 or TRBV6-3, with TRBD1 identical over 8 bases. The trim removed 2 bases at V and 0 bases at J, leaving 15 bases unmatched. CDR3 size: 21 residues. Germline-derived CDR1 and CDR2 are MNHEY and SVGEGT.